The 10 T cell receptor beta chains reported below all come from one sample, sequenced in a study of vaccination and CD4 T cells after COVID-19. The Oncomine TCR Beta short-read assay was what sequenced the DNA obtained from cultured CD4+ T cells. TCRdb called the PCR reads again in MiXCR, with one record for every CDR3 protein. This sample yields about 17,000 distinct CDR3 sequences, of which 40% to 50% are seen a single time; about 5% belongs to the top ten. Noted treatment: roughly nine-day PBMC culture with coronavirus spike peptide pools or control peptides (ViraFEST assay). Their specific antigens are unknown. The material sequenced was CD4+ T cells from blood, cultured in vitro, taken before SARS-CoV-2 vaccination. The source of these receptors is a human donor who had recovered from COVID-19.

J is TRBJ2-1 and V is TRBV6-2 or TRBV6-3; D is possibly TRBD2 (6 bases). There are 16 residues in the CDR3. In germline, CDR1 is MNHEY, CDR2 SVGEGT. V was trimmed by 6 bases and J by 7 bases, leaving 22 bases between them. The DNA of the CDR3 is TGTGCCAGCAGACCGGTTCTAACGGGAGTTTTAAATGAGCAGTTCTTC. This sequence encodes CASRPVLTGVLNEQFF.

This clonotype was counted between two and nine times. The chain joins TRBV6-1 to TRBJ1-2; 7 bases are a match to TRBD1. The CDR3 is made up of 12 amino acids. Losses at the gene ends were 8 bases for V and 6 bases for J; bases not matched to a gene: 6. Germline CDR1 MNHNS, CDR2 SASEGT. The DNA for the CDR3 is TGTGCCAGCCTTTCAGGGGGGGATGGCTACACCTTC. This codes for CASLSGGDGYTF.

This clonotype appeared a few times. V and J are TRBV6-1 and TRBJ1-5; TRBD1 agrees at 7 bases. The junction had 1 base not matched to a gene; V was cut back by 5 bases and J by 0 bases. CDR1 and CDR2 from the germline V gene are MNHNS and SASEGT. CDR3 size: 14 residues. The CDR3 nucleotides read TGTGCCAGCAGTCGACAGGGTAGCAATCAGCCCCAGCATTTT. It codes for CASSRQGSNQPQHF.

This clonotype has only a few counts. The genes are TRBV20-1 and TRBJ2-6; D is possibly TRBD1 (5 bases). CDR3 length: 15 residues. V was shortened by 5 bases and J by 5 bases, with 16 bases between the two germline ends. Germline loops: CDR1 DFQATT, CDR2 SNEGSKA (reference sequence). Written as DNA, the CDR3 is TGCAGTGCTCCAGGGCAGGATGGGTGGGCCAACGTCCTGACTTTC. Amino acid sequence: CSAPGQDGWANVLTF.

There are a few counts of this clonotype. This chain joins TRBV6-1 and TRBJ1-5; 9 bases map to TRBD1. Germline CDR1 MNHNS, CDR2 SASEGT. Losses at the gene ends were 5 bases for V and 5 bases for J; bases not matched to a gene: 7. This CDR3 is 15 amino acids long. CDR3 protein: CASSTSGQGYQPQHF. In DNA form, the CDR3 reads TGTGCCAGCAGTACCTCGGGACAGGGATATCAGCCCCAGCATTTT.

The V and J genes are TRBV15 and TRBJ1-2, with 7 nucleotides matching TRBD1. The CDR3 totals 14 residues. After removal of 1 base from V and 7 bases from J, the junction contained 6 bases not matched to a gene. In germline, CDR1 is LNHNV, CDR2 YYDKDF (reference sequence). The CDR3 DNA sequence: TGTGCCACCAGCAGAGGTACAGGGGCGGGTGGCTACACCTTC. It encodes CATSRGTGAGGYTF.

The rearrangement uses TRBV19 and TRBJ2-2; D uncertain. Trimming took off 5 bases at V and 2 bases at J, with 6 bases between the two ends. This CDR3 contains 13 residues. CDR1 is LNHDA, CDR2 SQIVND, per germline (reference sequence). This CDR3 is CASSVLNTGELFF. CDR3 nucleotides: TGTGCCAGTAGTGTCCTAAACACCGGGGAGCTGTTTTTT.

V usage is TRBV6-5 and J usage is TRBJ2-7, with D tentatively TRBD1 (5 bases). The CDR3 runs 16 residues. V lost 2 bases, J lost 2 bases, and 16 bases lay in between. The germline gives CDR1 MNHEY, CDR2 SVGAGI. The CDR3 DNA reads as TGTGCCAGCAGTTACCCTGGACAACCACGCCCCTACGAGCAGTACTTC. Translated, it gives CASSYPGQPRPYEQYF.

The chain couples TRBV6-1 to TRBJ1-5; no clear D gene. Germline CDR1 MNHNS, CDR2 SASEGT. The germline V and J ends were trimmed by 6 bases and 4 bases, with 16 bases remaining between them. This CDR3 region has 15 residues. For the CDR3, the DNA is TGTGCCAGCAGAAGTGGGGAATATGGTAATCAGCCCCAGCATTTT. Residues: CASRSGEYGNQPQHF.

This sequence joins TRBV27 and TRBJ1-2, with 8 bases matching TRBD1. CDR1 is MNHEY, CDR2 SMNVEV, per germline (reference sequence). Trimming took 3 bases from V and 8 from J; bases not matched to a gene: 11. CDR3 length: 15 amino acids. The CDR3 sequence: CASSFSGGIGHGYTF. CDR3 nucleotide sequence: TGTGCCAGCAGTTTTTCAGGGGGCATCGGGCACGGCTACACCTTC.